Listed below are T cell receptor beta chains from one sample, sequenced in a study of blood T cell repertoires in COVID-19. Generated by immunoSEQ multiplex PCR, the TCRdb table keeps only in-frame clones and is missing some. In the table there are roughly 200,000 clones, roughly 88% of which are singletons. The sequenced material came from PBMCs or T cells enriched from blood (not recorded which). The origin of the receptors is a man aged 35-49 years with acute COVID-19. Each CDR3 is given with its conserved first and last residue. Fields, in order: clone size, J gene, V gene, D gene, CDR3 DNA, CDR3 protein. D genes are given only for firm matches. The size entry is marked missing in some rows and otherwise reads once, few, many or a size class.

size: .; J: TRBJ1-2; V: TRBV3-1/TRBV3-2; D: .; DNA: TGTGCCAGCAGAATTTCGGACAGTGGCTACACCTTC; CDR3: CASRISDSGYTF
size: .; J: TRBJ2-5; V: TRBV10-3; D: TRBD2; DNA: TGTGCCATCAGTGAGTCGACTAGCCCCCAAGAGACCCAGTACTTC; CDR3: CAISESTSPQETQYF
size: once; J: TRBJ2-7; V: TRBV19; D: TRBD1; DNA: TGTGCCAGTGGGGACAGAGGGTCGGACGAGCAGTACTTC; CDR3: CASGDRGSDEQYF
size: .; J: TRBJ1-4; V: TRBV15; D: .; DNA: TGTGCCACCAGCAGGAGAGAAGAAAAACTGTTTTTT; CDR3: CATSRREEKLFF
size: .; J: TRBJ1-2; V: TRBV28; D: .; DNA: TGTGCCACCCGGGAGGGGCTAGGCTACACCTTC; CDR3: CATREGLGYTF
size: .; J: TRBJ2-3; V: TRBV19; D: .; DNA: TGTGCCAGTAGTACCGACAGTATCACAGATACGCAGTATTTT; CDR3: CASSTDSITDTQYF
size: .; J: TRBJ2-1; V: TRBV4-3; D: TRBD1; DNA: TGCGCCAGCAGCCTAATGGACAGGGATGTGAATGAGCAGTTCTTC; CDR3: CASSLMDRDVNEQFF
size: .; J: TRBJ2-3; V: TRBV11-2; D: TRBD2; DNA: TGTGCCAGCAGCCTAGCGGGGGGGACGCAGTATTTT; CDR3: CASSLAGGTQYF
size: .; J: TRBJ2-7; V: TRBV5-1; D: TRBD1; DNA: TGCGCCAGCAGCAGGACAGGACGCACCGACGATGAGCAGTACTTC; CDR3: CASSRTGRTDDEQYF
size: .; J: TRBJ2-6; V: TRBV2; D: .; DNA: TGTGCCAGCAGCGAACAGGCCAACGTCCTGACTTTC; CDR3: CASSEQANVLTF
size: once; J: TRBJ1-3; V: TRBV3-1/TRBV3-2; D: .; DNA: TGTGCCAGCAGCCGGGAGAGTTTAAGGGTAAACACCATATATTTT; CDR3: CASSRESLRVNTIYF
size: .; J: TRBJ2-7; V: TRBV7-8; D: TRBD2; DNA: TGTGCCAGCAGCCGGACGGGAGGCCCCTCCTACGAGCAGTACTTC; CDR3: CASSRTGGPSYEQYF
size: .; J: TRBJ2-7; V: TRBV28; D: TRBD1; DNA: TGTGCCAGCAGCCCCAGCAGGGGGCGTACGGTTCCCTACGAGCAGTACTTC; CDR3: CASSPSRGRTVPYEQYF
size: .; J: TRBJ1-2; V: TRBV15; D: .; DNA: TGTGCCACCAGCGGGGGGGGTAACTATGGCTACACCTTC; CDR3: CATSGGGNYGYTF
size: .; J: TRBJ1-2; V: TRBV5-5; D: TRBD1; DNA: TGTGCCAGCAGCCCTCAACAGGGGCGCTATGGCTACACCTTC; CDR3: CASSPQQGRYGYTF
size: .; J: TRBJ2-1; V: TRBV27; D: .; DNA: TGTGCCAGCAGGGGGGAGGCGGGAAGTTCAGCGGCGCAGTTCTTC; CDR3: CASRGEAGSSAAQFF
size: once; J: TRBJ2-3; V: TRBV6-5; D: .; DNA: TGTGCCAGCAGCCTTAGCCGCGCAGATACGCAGTATTTT; CDR3: CASSLSRADTQYF
size: once; J: TRBJ2-3; V: TRBV6-2/TRBV6-3; D: TRBD2; DNA: TGTGCCAGCAGCAGCCCCCCGCGACTAGCGGGGATCACAGATACGCAGTATTTT; CDR3: CASSSPPRLAGITDTQYF
size: .; J: TRBJ2-7; V: TRBV11-2; D: TRBD2; DNA: TGTGCCAGCAGCCCTCCTGGGCTAGCGGGAGGTTACGAGCAGTACTTC; CDR3: CASSPPGLAGGYEQYF
size: once; J: TRBJ2-2; V: TRBV27; D: .; DNA: TGTGCCAGCATGGCGGGTAGTTACACCGGGGAGCTGTTTTTT; CDR3: CASMAGSYTGELFF
size: .; J: TRBJ2-2; V: TRBV4-2; D: TRBD2; DNA: TGTGCCAGCAGCCACGGACTAGCGGCAACCGGGGAGCTGTTTTTT; CDR3: CASSHGLAATGELFF
size: .; J: TRBJ1-2; V: TRBV5-4; D: .; DNA: TGTGCCAGCAGCCCCGGTGGGTTTGGGCCTTATGGCTACACCTTC; CDR3: CASSPGGFGPYGYTF
size: .; J: TRBJ1-2; V: TRBV5-1; D: .; DNA: TGCGCCAGCAGCTTGGAGAGGAGTGCAGATGGCTACACCTTC; CDR3: CASSLERSADGYTF
size: .; J: TRBJ2-3; V: TRBV4-1; D: .; DNA: TGCGCCAGCAGCCCCCTAGGGAGAGGGGATACGCAGTATTTT; CDR3: CASSPLGRGDTQYF
size: few; J: TRBJ2-2; V: TRBV1; D: .; DNA: TGCACCAGCAGCCAAGAGAGCGGGGGCCTGAACACCGGGGAGCTGTTTTTT; CDR3: CTSSQESGGLNTGELFF
size: .; J: TRBJ1-1; V: TRBV13; D: TRBD1; DNA: TGTGCCAGCAGCTTAGGGACAGGGGGTTTCGGGACTGAAGCTTTCTTT; CDR3: CASSLGTGGFGTEAFF
size: once; J: TRBJ2-2; V: TRBV7-6; D: .; DNA: TGTGCCTCCCAGGGGTACGCGAACACCGGGGAGCTGTTTTTT; CDR3: CASQGYANTGELFF
size: few; J: TRBJ2-3; V: TRBV9; D: .; DNA: TGTGCCAGCAGCCCCAGAGGTCCGGGACTGGGCGGCGCAGATACGCAGTATTTT; CDR3: CASSPRGPGLGGADTQYF
size: .; J: TRBJ2-5; V: TRBV2; D: .; DNA: TGTGCCAGCGGGGCGAGTGGGGTGGCCCAGTACTTC; CDR3: CASGASGVAQYF
size: .; J: TRBJ2-3; V: TRBV11-3; D: TRBD2; DNA: TGTGCCAGCAGCTCCACGACTAGCGTTAGCACAGATACGCAGTATTTT; CDR3: CASSSTTSVSTDTQYF
size: once; J: TRBJ2-7; V: TRBV9; D: TRBD2; DNA: TGTGCCAGCAGCGTAAGCGGGGTCCCCTACGAGCAGTACTTC; CDR3: CASSVSGVPYEQYF
size: .; J: TRBJ2-1; V: TRBV6-5; D: TRBD2; DNA: TGTGCCAGCAACGTTCTAGCGGGTATTGAGCAGTTCTTC; CDR3: CASNVLAGIEQFF
size: .; J: TRBJ2-5; V: TRBV24-1; D: .; DNA: TGTGCCACCAGTGATGCCCGGGCGTCCTCAGGGAAACAGACCCAGTACTTC; CDR3: CATSDARASSGKQTQYF
size: .; J: TRBJ1-4; V: TRBV6-5; D: TRBD1; DNA: TGTGCCAGCAGTTTCAGGGGGAGAAGTGAAAAACTGTTTTTT; CDR3: CASSFRGRSEKLFF
size: .; J: TRBJ2-2; V: TRBV11-2; D: .; DNA: TGTGCCAGCAGCCCCCGCTCCCCGGGTAAGAACACCGGGGAGCTGTTTTTT; CDR3: CASSPRSPGKNTGELFF
size: .; J: TRBJ2-2; V: TRBV5-1; D: .; DNA: TGCGCCAGCAGCCCCCGCAGCGAGAACACCGGGGAGCTGTTTTTT; CDR3: CASSPRSENTGELFF
size: .; J: TRBJ2-1; V: TRBV30; D: .; DNA: TGTGCCTGGGCGGTAGTGGGGCCCAATGAGCAGTTCTTC; CDR3: CAWAVVGPNEQFF
size: .; J: TRBJ1-1; V: TRBV2; D: TRBD1; DNA: TGTGCCAGCAGTGGGACAGGGCGAACTGAAGCTTTCTTT; CDR3: CASSGTGRTEAFF
size: .; J: TRBJ1-2; V: TRBV9; D: TRBD1; DNA: TGTGCCAGCAGCGTAGGACAGGGGGCGAGGTATGGCTACACCTTC; CDR3: CASSVGQGARYGYTF
size: few; J: TRBJ1-3; V: TRBV2; D: .; DNA: TGTGCCAGCAGGACAGCAGCTGGAAACACCATATATTTT; CDR3: CASRTAAGNTIYF
size: .; J: TRBJ1-1; V: TRBV7-9; D: .; DNA: TGTGCCAGCAGCTCAGACTCCACTGAAGCTTTCTTT; CDR3: CASSSDSTEAFF
size: .; J: TRBJ2-7; V: TRBV27; D: TRBD1; DNA: TGTGCCAGTAAGCAACTCGGACAGGGGACGTACGAGCAGTACTTC; CDR3: CASKQLGQGTYEQYF
size: .; J: TRBJ2-1; V: TRBV9; D: TRBD2; DNA: TGTGCCAGCAGCCCTAGCGGTTTCTACAATGAGCAGTTCTTC; CDR3: CASSPSGFYNEQFF
size: .; J: TRBJ2-7; V: TRBV2; D: .; DNA: TGTGCCCGTGGACTGGGAGGCCACGAGCAGTACTTC; CDR3: CARGLGGHEQYF
size: .; J: TRBJ1-2; V: TRBV19; D: TRBD1; DNA: TGTGCCATCCAAAGGACGGCGGAAACAGGGGAAGGAGGCTACACCTTC; CDR3: CAIQRTAETGEGGYTF
size: .; J: TRBJ1-2; V: TRBV9; D: .; DNA: TGTGCCAGCAGCGTCAGCCTCTCGGGGATCTTAGGCTACACCTTC; CDR3: CASSVSLSGILGYTF
size: once; J: TRBJ2-1; V: TRBV5-8; D: .; DNA: TGTGCCAGCAGCTTTTACTCCTACAATGAGCAGTTCTTC; CDR3: CASSFYSYNEQFF
size: few; J: TRBJ2-5; V: TRBV4-1; D: TRBD2; DNA: TGCGCCAGCAGCCACCCGGGACTAGCGGGAGTGGAGACCCAGTACTTC; CDR3: CASSHPGLAGVETQYF
size: .; J: TRBJ1-1; V: TRBV11-1; D: .; DNA: TGTGCCAGCAGCTTAGTAGAAAACACTGAAGCTTTCTTT; CDR3: CASSLVENTEAFF
size: .; J: TRBJ1-1; V: TRBV10-1; D: TRBD1; DNA: TGCGCCAGCGGCGGGACAGGGCGAAGCACTGAAGCTTTCTTT; CDR3: CASGGTGRSTEAFF